This T cell receptor (beta chain) was recorded in a study of regulatory T cells in long-lasting Graves disease. This clonotype was seen a handful of times. The sample's time point: persistent/refractory GD, antithyroid drugs over 5 years with positive TRAb. The TCR library was prepared using RNA isolated from PBMCs. Graves' disease diagnosis was established per American Thyroid Association guidelines. Library construction for TCR beta used iRepertoire HTBI primers and Arm-PCR of CDR3 regions. TCRdb reprocessed the multiplex PCR reads with MiXCR, giving one entry per CDR3 protein. The sample shows 400,000 or so distinct CDR3 sequences, 20% to 30% of them seen only once. The TCR originated in a female donor with Graves disease. The sequenced sample was peripheral blood mononuclear cells (PBMCs), obtained when the disease was refractory, from a patient treated with antithyroid drugs.

CDR3 in amino acids: CASSRRTGSSKGLAEAFF. The CDR3 DNA sequence: TGTGCCAGTAGTAGGAGGACGGGCTCTTCGAAAGGGCTCGCTGAAGCTTTCTTT. The J gene is TRBJ1-1, the V gene TRBV19; D ambiguous. There are 18 residues in the CDR3. From germline, CDR1 is LNHDA and CDR2 SQIVND (reference sequence). Trimming took 4 bases from V and 6 from J, leaving 27 bases between them.